Below, 5 T cell receptor beta chains from the same sample are listed, as sequenced in a study of T-cell reconstitution after alpha-beta-depleted transplantation in children. This sample's TCRbeta library carried unique molecular identifier barcodes. TCRdb reanalysed the PCR reads using MiXCR and keeps one entry per CDR3 protein. The table records about half a million distinct CDR3 sequences, around 12% of them present only once. The sample was PBMCs from the stem cell graft donor, taken from the stem cell graft. These receptors all stem from a human donor who donated a stem cell graft to a child with combined immunodeficiency.

The J gene is TRBJ2-1, the V gene TRBV7-6; 7 bases are shared with TRBD1. CDR1 is SGHVS and CDR2 is FNYEAQ in the germline V gene. The CDR3 has 14 residues. V shed 7 bases and J 2 bases; nucleotides not matched to a gene: 5. The CDR3 loop is CASKRQGTYNEQFF. The CDR3 DNA reads as TGTGCCAGCAAAAGACAGGGAACCTACAATGAGCAGTTCTTC.

Only a few counts were recorded for this clonotype. The chain has TRBV27 and TRBJ2-7; TRBD1 matches at 9 bases. Germline V gives CDR1 MNHEY, CDR2 SMNVEV (reference sequence). The CDR3 covers 15 residues. The V segment lost 8 bases and the J segment 6 bases; nucleotides outside the gene matches: 14. CDR3 loop: CASGRTGQGVSEQYF. The CDR3 DNA reads TGTGCCAGCGGTCGCACGGGACAGGGAGTTTCCGAGCAGTACTTC.

The CDR3 DNA is TGTGCCAGCATCCGAGAGCGGGAGGGCTATGAGCAGTTCTTC. Amino acid sequence: CASIREREGYEQFF. The V and J genes are TRBV6-1 and TRBJ2-1; 10 bases agree with TRBD2. The CDR3 totals 14 residues. Germline trimming cut 7 bases from V and 8 bases from J; bases unmatched to any gene: 8. Germline V gene sequence: CDR1 MNHNS, CDR2 SASEGT.

This clonotype was counted between two and nine times. The CDR3 nucleotides read TGTGCCAGCAGCAATCGACAGGGGGCCTACGAGCAGTACTTC. Encoded protein: CASSNRQGAYEQYF. The chain employs TRBV9 and TRBJ2-7; TRBD1 matches at 9 bases. Germline V gene lookup returns CDR1 SGDLS and CDR2 YYNGEE. V shed 4 bases and J 2 bases; nucleotides not matched to a gene: 4. This CDR3 region has 14 residues.

The V gene is TRBV20-1, the J gene TRBJ2-1; no clear D. Germline V gene sequence: CDR1 DFQATT, CDR2 SNEGSKA (reference sequence). The CDR3 totals 11 residues. The V end was cut by 5 bases, the J end by 7 bases, with 9 bases between. Here the CDR3 reads CSARGSNEQFF. The CDR3 nucleotides read TGCAGTGCTCGCGGATCAAATGAGCAGTTCTTC.